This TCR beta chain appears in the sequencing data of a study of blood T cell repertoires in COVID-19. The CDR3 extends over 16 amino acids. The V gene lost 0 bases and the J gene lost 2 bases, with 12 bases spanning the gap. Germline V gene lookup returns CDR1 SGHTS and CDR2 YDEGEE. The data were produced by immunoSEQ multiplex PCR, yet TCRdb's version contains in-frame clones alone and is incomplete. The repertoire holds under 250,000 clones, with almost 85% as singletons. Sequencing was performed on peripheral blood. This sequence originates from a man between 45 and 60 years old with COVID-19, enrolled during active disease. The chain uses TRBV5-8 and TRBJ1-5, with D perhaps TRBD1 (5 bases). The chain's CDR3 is CASSLVRGAGNQPQHF. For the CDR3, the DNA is TGTGCCAGCAGCTTGGTCCGCGGGGCGGGCAATCAGCCCCAGCATTTT.